This T cell receptor beta chain was sequenced for a study of blood T cell repertoires in COVID-19. Background on the study: COVID-19 samples collected from the United States, Italy and Spain covered acute and convalescent phases. T cells, B-cell-depleted T cells, or PBMCs provided the cDNA or gDNA that served as material.

In germline, CDR1 is SNHLY, CDR2 FYNNEI. The CDR3 is made up of 18 amino acids. V lost 1 base, J lost 10 bases, and 26 bases lay in between. Sequencing was performed with immunoSEQ multiplex PCR; in TCRdb, only in-frame clones are kept and a portion is missing. In the table there are around 300,000 clones, approximately 85% of which are singletons. This clone was counted between two and nine times. The specimen sequenced was peripheral blood. The chain couples TRBV2 to TRBJ1-5; D is possibly TRBD1 (6 bases). This receptor was identified in a human donor in a cohort sampled during active COVID-19. The CDR3 DNA is TGTGCCAGCAGTGAAGAACTGGATAGGGGGAGATTATCAGACCCCCAGCATTTT. The encoded protein is CASSEELDRGRLSDPQHF.